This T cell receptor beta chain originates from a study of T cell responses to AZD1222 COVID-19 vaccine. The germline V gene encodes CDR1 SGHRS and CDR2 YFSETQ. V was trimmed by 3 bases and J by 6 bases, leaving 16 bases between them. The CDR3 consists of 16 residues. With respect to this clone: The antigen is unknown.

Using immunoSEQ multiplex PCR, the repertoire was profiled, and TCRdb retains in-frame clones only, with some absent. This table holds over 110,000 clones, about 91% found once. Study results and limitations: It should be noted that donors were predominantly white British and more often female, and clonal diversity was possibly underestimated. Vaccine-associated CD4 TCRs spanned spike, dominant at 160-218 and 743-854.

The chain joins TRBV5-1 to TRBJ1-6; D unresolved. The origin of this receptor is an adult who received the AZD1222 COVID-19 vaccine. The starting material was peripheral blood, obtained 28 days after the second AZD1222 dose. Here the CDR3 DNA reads TGCGCCAGCAGCTCGGAAAACCGGGATAGTAATTCACCCCTCCACTTT. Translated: CASSSENRDSNSPLHF.